This section outlines one T cell receptor beta chain sequence together with its context. Data came from immunoSEQ multiplex PCR; TCRdb stores just in-frame clones and leaves some out. This table has 65,000 to 75,000 clones, 80% to 90% appearing once. The record originates from a study of blood T cell repertoires in COVID-19. In the study overall: The United States, Italy and Spain were the sources of the acute and convalescent COVID-19 samples.

The CDR3 is made up of 15 amino acids. Per the germline V gene, CDR1 is SGHRS and CDR2 is YFSETQ. V was cut by 0 bases and J by 7 bases, with 16 bases left in between. Material: peripheral blood. This sequence joins TRBV5-1 and TRBJ1-1; D not resolved. The sequence was collected from a woman aged 80 or over with active or convalescent COVID-19. CDR3 sequence (DNA): TGCGCCAGCAGCTTGGACCCCCGAGGCGACGGTGAAGCTTTCTTT. This translates into CASSLDPRGDGEAFF. Drawing the rest from reference TRBV5-1 and TRBJ1-1, the complete variable domain is KAGVTQTPRYLIKTRGQQVTLSCSPISGHRSVSWYQQTPGQGLQFLFEYFSETQRNKGNFPGRFSGRQFSNSRSEMNVSTLELGDSALYLCASSLDPRGDGEAFFGQGTRLTVV.